This T cell receptor beta chain was sequenced for a study of blood T cell repertoires in COVID-19 (dated by TCRdb to about 2020). For the wider study: Samples covering the acute and convalescent phases of COVID-19 were provided by collaborators in the United States, Italy and Spain. The dataset comprised deeply sampled blood TCRbeta repertoires from subjects exposed to, actively infected with, or recovered from COVID-19. The repertoires were made available in a free public database intended to serve as a resource for research on the immune response to SARS-CoV-2. Samples came from the ongoing ImmuneRACE study (first 160 participants) plus 1,254 subjects from 6 global collaborators. Nearly every sample came with metadata listing a de-identified subject ID, COVID-19 status, age in years and sex. Where HLA class I and class II types were available, the types were taken from metadata supplied by the sample provider, not from assay-based typing. The prospective study material was composed of cDNA or gDNA derived from T cells, B-cell-depleted T cells, or PBMCs. Overall results and qualifications from the work: Clinical and demographic metadata were provided uncurated, with the amount varying by source and participant.

The immunoSEQ Assay, a bias-controlled multiplex PCR, was used to amplify TCRbeta CDR3 regions from genomic DNA. The source study handled its data this way. Within the assay, amplification of reference gene primers was used to estimate how many nucleated cells each sample contained. To quantify the absolute abundance of each unique TCRbeta CDR3 rearrangement, sequence reads were collapsed and filtered. For each sample, productive Simpson clonality was calculated as the square root of Simpson's diversity index over productive rearrangements. TCRdb took over this immuneACCESS table, retaining in-frame rearrangements with V and J assigned. Such tables are incomplete; in checked studies, under half of the missing clones stem from an unresolved V gene, and the remainder is unexplained. V and J calls and clone size come straight from that table; D and trimming were deduced from the DNA. Counted in this sample were 150,000 to 200,000 clones; approximately 80% of them appeared once. The biggest ten clones account for 5.2% of the sample.

This clone was detected once. Its antigen is still unknown. No base qualities exist here, and no much larger clone lies one base off it. Participants in the prospective study were aged about 18 to 89 years, lived in about two dozen United States geographic areas, and enrolled through a virtual design. Cohort assignment in the prospective study relied on participant-reported clinical history from a screening survey and a study questionnaire. Exposed participants had been in contact with someone with a PCR-confirmed or clinician-diagnosed COVID-19 case within 2 weeks of study entry. In the prospective study, mobile phlebotomists collected whole blood, serum and a nasopharyngeal or oropharyngeal swab from each participant. Over an approximately two-month period, participants in the prospective study had the option of providing additional blood draws and questionnaires. Before DNA extraction, blood samples from the prospective study were shipped at room temperature or frozen.

The CDR3 contains 13 residues, cysteine and phenylalanine counted. Only the CDR3 DNA is retained, 39 bases long and in frame from the first base. Cut back by 3 bases and 3 bases, the V and J ends lie 11 bases apart. The germline V gene (reference sequence) supplies CDR1 DFQATT and CDR2 SNEGSKA. This sequence originates from a man between 70 and 80 years old who had been exposed to COVID-19. The chain employs TRBV20-1 and TRBJ1-1; possibly the D gene is TRBD1, per 5 matching bases. What was sequenced was PBMCs or T cells enriched from blood (not recorded which). CDR3 protein: CSASSGVDTEAFF. The nucleotides are TGCAGTGCTAGTTCGGGGGTAGACACTGAAGCTTTCTTT.